These 19 T cell receptor beta chains were all obtained from the same sample, sequenced in a study of monozygotic twins with inflammatory bowel disease. For each CDR3 protein, TCRdb gives one entry from its re-call of the 5' RACE reads, without DNA. The sample table sets out about 300,000 distinct CDR3 sequences. Sequenced material: blood. These receptor sequences come from a human donor with ulcerative colitis or Crohn's disease, or a healthy co-twin of an affected twin (not recorded which).

This chain links TRBV7-2 with TRBJ2-7; the D call from TCRdb, TRBD2, cannot be confirmed without DNA. The CDR3 totals 17 residues. Germline assignment: CDR1 SGHTA and CDR2 FQGNSA. CDR3 in amino acids: CASSFSGTSGRIYEQYF.

This sequence joins TRBV3-1 and TRBJ2-5; TCRdb calls TRBD2, which cannot be checked without DNA. This CDR3 is built from 16 residues. CDR1 and CDR2 (germline): LGHDT, YNNKEL (reference sequence). This CDR3 is CASSVLSGRALETQYF.

This chain joins TRBV10-3 and TRBJ2-1. The length of the CDR3 is 14 residues. Germline-derived CDR1 and CDR2 are ENHRY and SYGVKD. CDR3 protein: CAIQSLSESHEQFF.

The rearrangement uses TRBV12-3 or TRBV12-4 and TRBJ2-3; TCRdb's D call of TRBD2 is untestable without DNA. CDR3 length equals 15 residues. This CDR3 reads CASRPGGSGPDTQYF.

This chain uses TRBV30 with TRBJ2-1; TCRdb indicates TRBD2, and absent DNA this call remains unverified. Germline CDR1 GTSNPN, CDR2 SVGIG (reference sequence). This CDR3 region has 15 residues. CDR3 sequence: CAWGAGLRNYNEQFF.

V gene TRBV12-3 or TRBV12-4 combines with J gene TRBJ2-1; the TCRdb D gene call, TRBD1, has no DNA to confirm it. CDR3 length: 14 residues. The CDR3: CASSDRDRAIEQFF.

The chain has TRBV10-2 and TRBJ2-7; there is no DNA to check the TCRdb D call of TRBD1. Germline V gene sequence: CDR1 WSHSY, CDR2 SAAADI. This CDR3 has 13 residues. This CDR3 reads CASSGQGAREQYF.

This sequence joins TRBV12-3 or TRBV12-4 and TRBJ2-7; TCRdb calls TRBD2, which cannot be checked without DNA. The CDR3 consists of 16 residues. The CDR3 region is CASTVTRPSGSREQYF.

J is TRBJ2-2 and V is TRBV7-2; TCRdb indicates TRBD2, and absent DNA this call remains unverified. This CDR3 contains 16 residues. From germline, CDR1 is SGHTA and CDR2 FQGNSA. The CDR3 here is CASSLGSALNTGELFF. The variable domain in full, with the rest retrieved from reference TRBV7-2 and TRBJ2-2, is GAGVSQSPSNKVTEKGKDVELRCDPISGHTALYWYRQSLGQGLEFLIYFQGNSAPDKSGLPSDRFSAERTGGSVSTLTIQRTQQEDSAVYLCASSLGSALNTGELFFGEGSRLTVL.

The rearrangement joins TRBV5-1 to TRBJ1-6; TCRdb names TRBD1, which stays unverified in the absence of DNA. CDR1 is SGHRS, CDR2 YFSETQ, per germline. The CDR3 totals 15 residues. CDR3 protein: CASSPRTRENSPLHF.

The chain recombines TRBV19 with TRBJ1-4; TCRdb names TRBD1, which stays unverified in the absence of DNA. The V gene's germline CDR1 is LNHDA and CDR2 SQIVND (reference sequence). This CDR3 is 13 amino acids long. The CDR3 here is CATNDRGWEKLFF.

The rearrangement uses TRBV7-9 and TRBJ2-5; TCRdb indicates TRBD1, and absent DNA this call remains unverified. The germline V gene encodes CDR1 SEHNR and CDR2 FQNEAQ (reference sequence). The CDR3 sequence is 15 residues long. The CDR3 here is CASSPRQGAGETQYF.

CDR3 sequence reads: CASSITSGSNTQYF. V gene TRBV19 combines with J gene TRBJ2-3; with no DNA, the TCRdb D assignment of TRBD2 cannot be verified. CDR1 is LNHDA, CDR2 SQIVND, per germline (reference sequence). This CDR3 is built from 14 residues.

This sequence joins TRBV30 and TRBJ2-5; TCRdb's D call of TRBD2 is untestable without DNA. The CDR3 extends over 14 amino acids. The germline gives CDR1 GTSNPN, CDR2 SVGIG (reference sequence). The CDR3 loop is CAWSVLAGQETQYF.

The chain has TRBV28 and TRBJ1-5; TCRdb outputs TRBD1, but without DNA this stays unchecked. The CDR3 is 16 amino acids. Germline V gives CDR1 MDHEN, CDR2 SYDVKM. CDR3: CASSPSRTGPNQPQHF.

The V gene is TRBV30, the J gene TRBJ1-2. Germline assignment: CDR1 GTSNPN and CDR2 SVGIG (reference sequence). This CDR3 spans 13 amino acids. The CDR3 spells CAWSSQPTYGYTF.

The chain employs TRBV6-5 and TRBJ1-5. There are 15 residues in the CDR3. The germline V gene encodes CDR1 MNHEY and CDR2 SVGAGI. CDR3 sequence: CASSYSSVGNQPQHF.

V gene TRBV6-5 combines with J gene TRBJ2-7; TCRdb calls TRBD1, which cannot be checked without DNA. The CDR3 is 13 amino acids. CDR1 and CDR2 (germline): MNHEY, SVGAGI. The chain's CDR3 is CASTGTGSAEQYF.

The CDR3 is CASSRKGGGTNTGELFF. The chain is built from TRBV5-1 and TRBJ2-2; TCRdb proposes TRBD1, but this gene call is untestable without DNA. From germline, CDR1 is SGHRS and CDR2 YFSETQ. This CDR3 region has 17 residues.